The 10 T cell receptor beta chains below come from one sample, sequenced in a study of cytomegalovirus exposure and HLA in healthy donors. The PCR employed 60 Vbeta primers together with 13 Jbeta primers. The repertoire was sequenced with immunoSEQ multiplex PCR; TCRdb's copy has only in-frame clones and lacks some. The profile shows about 96,000 clones, around four fifths of them singletons. The sequencing sample was made of PBMCs. These receptors were collected from a man in his forties or fifties in good health and CMV-seropositive.

This clone was seen only a few times. The genes are TRBV9 and TRBJ1-2, with 8 nucleotides matching TRBD1. The CDR3 is 15 residues long. Germline V gives CDR1 SGDLS, CDR2 YYNGEE. Unmatched junction bases numbered 9, after V lost 4 bases and J lost 4 bases. The CDR3 nucleotides are TGTGCCAGCAGCAGGACGGACAGGGTGGGCTATGGCTACACCTTC. Translating gives CASSRTDRVGYGYTF.

J is TRBJ1-2 and V is TRBV1; the table calls TRBD1, which could not be checked here. TRBV1 is described as a pseudogene. The CDR3 covers 14 residues. The DNA for the CDR3 is TGCACCAGCAGCCAAGATTGCCAGTTCTATGGCTACACCTTC. As protein: CTSSQDCQFYGYTF.

In DNA, the CDR3 is TGTGCCAGCAGCTTAGACAGGGCCACAGATACGCAGTATTTT. It specifies CASSLDRATDTQYF. The chain joins TRBV7-2 to TRBJ2-3; D might be TRBD1 (6 bases). V was clipped by 1 base and J by 2 bases, with 7 bases between them. The CDR3 has 14 amino acids. The germline V gene has CDR1 SGHTA and CDR2 FQGNSA.

The rearrangement links TRBV29-1 to TRBJ2-3; tentative D call: TRBD2 (5 bases). This CDR3 is 12 amino acids long. Looked up from germline, CDR1 is SQVTM and CDR2 is ANQGSEA. V lost 7 bases and J lost 2, with 10 bases in between. As DNA, the CDR3 is TGCAGCGCCCCGGGGATCACAGATACGCAGTATTTT. Amino acids: CSAPGITDTQYF.

This clone was observed once. This rearrangement joins TRBV4-1 to TRBJ2-7; D gene unclear. The CDR3 runs to 13 residues. Trimming pared 8 bases from V and 3 bases from J, leaving 14 bases between. Germline V lookup: CDR1 MGHRA, CDR2 YSYEKL. DNA for the CDR3: TGCGCCAGCTCGTACCCGGGTAGCTACGAGCAGTACTTC. Its translation is CASSYPGSYEQYF.

The chain employs TRBV28 and TRBJ2-5; 9 nucleotides align to TRBD2. Germline V gene data show CDR1 as MDHEN and CDR2 as SYDVKM. The trim removed 1 base at V and 5 bases at J, leaving 11 bases unmatched. The CDR3 contains 17 residues. The CDR3 DNA sequence: TGTGCCAGCAGTTTATCAGGAGTAGCGGGGGTAAAGGAGACCCAGTACTTC. Protein sequence: CASSLSGVAGVKETQYF.

The chain uses TRBV27 and TRBJ1-1; 7 bases align to TRBD1. Germline V lookup: CDR1 MNHEY, CDR2 SMNVEV (reference sequence). The CDR3 is 13 residues long. V trimming: 2 bases; J trimming: 11 bases; junction bases outside the gene matches: 8. This CDR3 is CASSLREGAQAFF. In nucleotides, the CDR3 is TGTGCCAGCAGTTTACGGGAGGGGGCGCAGGCTTTCTTT.

Only a few counts were recorded for this clone. The chain has TRBV2 and TRBJ2-5; 8 bases are a match to TRBD2. With 6 bases clipped from V and 5 bases from J, the junction kept 14 bases outside the gene matches. Germline V lookup: CDR1 SNHLY, CDR2 FYNNEI. The CDR3 is 16 amino acids. CDR3 sequence: CASSETGLVVGETQYF. As DNA, the CDR3 is TGTGCCAGCAGCGAGACGGGACTAGTTGTTGGGGAGACCCAGTACTTC.

The chain employs TRBV30 and TRBJ1-6; 7 nucleotides align to TRBD1. This CDR3 comprises 15 residues. Germline V gives CDR1 GTSNPN, CDR2 SVGIG (reference sequence). V trimming: 4 bases; J trimming: 3 bases; junction bases outside the gene matches: 6. For the CDR3, the DNA is TGTGCCTGGACTACAGGGGACTTCTATAATTCACCCCTCCACTTT. Residues: CAWTTGDFYNSPLHF.

The rearrangement uses TRBV13 and TRBJ2-3; 11 positions agree with TRBD2. J was trimmed by 0 bases and V by 5 bases; bases with no gene match: 7. Germline V lookup: CDR1 PRHDT, CDR2 FYEKMQ (reference sequence). This CDR3 spans 17 amino acids. As DNA, the CDR3 is TGTGCCAGCAGCAGACGAGGGACTAGCGGTAGCACAGATACGCAGTATTTT. Translating gives CASSRRGTSGSTDTQYF.